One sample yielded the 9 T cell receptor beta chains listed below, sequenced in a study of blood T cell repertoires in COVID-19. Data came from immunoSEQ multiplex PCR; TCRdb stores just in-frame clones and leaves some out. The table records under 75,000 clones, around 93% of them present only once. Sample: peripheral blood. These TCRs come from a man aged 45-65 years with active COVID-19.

CDR3 in amino acids: CASSSRRTGERDEQYF. In DNA form, the CDR3 reads TGTGCCAGCAGTTCCCGACGGACAGGGGAAAGAGACGAGCAGTACTTC. V gene TRBV28 combines with J gene TRBJ2-7; 9 bases fit TRBD1. This CDR3 has 16 residues. Germline loops: CDR1 MDHEN, CDR2 SYDVKM. V dropped 4 bases and J dropped 5; count of bases not matched to a gene: 12.

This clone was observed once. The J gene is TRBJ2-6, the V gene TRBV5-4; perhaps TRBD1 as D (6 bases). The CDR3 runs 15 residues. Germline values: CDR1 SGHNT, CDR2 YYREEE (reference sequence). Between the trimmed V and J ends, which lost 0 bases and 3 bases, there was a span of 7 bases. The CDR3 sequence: CASSLGGHGANVLTF. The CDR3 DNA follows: TGTGCCAGCAGCTTGGGGGGGCATGGGGCCAACGTCCTGACTTTC.

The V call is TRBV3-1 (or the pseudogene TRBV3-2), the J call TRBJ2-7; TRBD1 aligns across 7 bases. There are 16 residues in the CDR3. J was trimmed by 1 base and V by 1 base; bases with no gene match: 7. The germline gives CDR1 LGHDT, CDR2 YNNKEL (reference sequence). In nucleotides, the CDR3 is TGTGCCAGCAGCCAAGCCTGGAAGACAGGGTCCTACGAGCAGTACTTC. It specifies CASSQAWKTGSYEQYF.

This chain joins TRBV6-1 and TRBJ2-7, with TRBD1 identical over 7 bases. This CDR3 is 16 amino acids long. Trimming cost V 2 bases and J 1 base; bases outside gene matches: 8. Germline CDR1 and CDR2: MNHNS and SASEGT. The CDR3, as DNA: TGTGCCAGCAGTGAAAGCCCTACAGGGGTTTCCTACGAGCAGTACTTC. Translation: CASSESPTGVSYEQYF.

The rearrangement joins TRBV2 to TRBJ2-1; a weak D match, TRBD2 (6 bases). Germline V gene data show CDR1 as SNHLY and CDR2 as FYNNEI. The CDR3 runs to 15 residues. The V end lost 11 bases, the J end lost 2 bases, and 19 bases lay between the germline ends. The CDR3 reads CAASAREWPYNEQFF. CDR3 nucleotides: TGTGCCGCGAGCGCCCGGGAGTGGCCCTACAATGAGCAGTTCTTC.

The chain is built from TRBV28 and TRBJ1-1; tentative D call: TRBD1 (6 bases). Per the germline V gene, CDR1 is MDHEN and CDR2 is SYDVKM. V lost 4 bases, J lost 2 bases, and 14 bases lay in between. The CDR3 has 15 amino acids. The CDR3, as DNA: TGTGCCAGCAGTTCAAGTCGGGGGGCCAACACTGAAGCTTTCTTT. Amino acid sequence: CASSSSRGANTEAFF.

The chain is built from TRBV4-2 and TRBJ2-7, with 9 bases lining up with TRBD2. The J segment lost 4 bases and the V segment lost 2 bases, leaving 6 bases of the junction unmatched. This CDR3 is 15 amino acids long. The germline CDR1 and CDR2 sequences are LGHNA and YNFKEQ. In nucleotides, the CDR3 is TGTGCCAGCAGCCAAATAGCGGGAGAGCGGTACGAGCAGTACTTC. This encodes CASSQIAGERYEQYF.

CDR3 coding DNA: TGTGCCAGCAGCCTCAAGACAGGTAGCACAGATACGCAGTATTTT. This sequence encodes CASSLKTGSTDTQYF. The rearrangement uses TRBV5-4 and TRBJ2-3, with D maybe TRBD1 (6 bases). The CDR3 contains 15 residues. V shed 4 bases and J shed 0 bases, with 12 bases lying between them. Germline loops: CDR1 SGHNT, CDR2 YYREEE (reference sequence).

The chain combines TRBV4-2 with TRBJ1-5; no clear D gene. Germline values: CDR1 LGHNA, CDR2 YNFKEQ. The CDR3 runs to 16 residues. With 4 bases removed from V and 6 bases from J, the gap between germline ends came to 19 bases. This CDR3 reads CASSRSLDSGSQPQHF. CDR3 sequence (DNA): TGTGCCAGCAGCCGCTCACTTGACTCGGGAAGTCAGCCCCAGCATTTT.